A selection of T cell receptor beta chains follows, all from one sample in a study of regulatory T cells in long-lasting Graves disease. TCRdb processed the multiplex PCR reads anew with MiXCR; each CDR3 protein has one entry. Here the sample spans around 250,000 distinct CDR3 sequences, 20% to 25% being singletons. Material: peripheral blood mononuclear cells (PBMCs), obtained at new diagnosis, from a patient treated with antithyroid drugs. Receptor source: a female donor with Graves disease. Both conserved end residues are part of each CDR3. D genes are given only for firm matches. Expanded clones are given a class, and other clones once, few, many or no size at all.

clone_size: few; v_call: TRBV20-1; d_call: -; j_call: TRBJ2-2; cdr3_length: 16; cdr3_nt: TGCAGTGCTAAACAAGTAGGGTTTTCGTCCACCGGGGAGCTGTTTTTT; cdr3_aa: CSAKQVGFSSTGELFF
clone_size: -; v_call: TRBV12-3/TRBV12-4; d_call: -; j_call: TRBJ2-3; cdr3_length: 14; cdr3_nt: TGTGCCAGCAGCTCCTCCTCGGACACAGATACGCAGTATTTT; cdr3_aa: CASSSSSDTDTQYF
clone_size: -; v_call: TRBV9; d_call: -; j_call: TRBJ1-1; cdr3_length: 13; cdr3_nt: TGTGCCAGCAGTGAGACAAGAAGCACTGAAGCTTTCTTT; cdr3_aa: CASSETRSTEAFF
clone_size: once; v_call: TRBV7-2; d_call: -; j_call: TRBJ2-1; cdr3_length: 16; cdr3_nt: TGTGCCAGCAGCTTAGTGGAGCGCGGAGGGTACAATGAGCAGTTCTTC; cdr3_aa: CASSLVERGGYNEQFF
clone_size: many; v_call: TRBV20-1; d_call: TRBD1; j_call: TRBJ2-1; cdr3_length: 14; cdr3_nt: TGCAGTGCTAGAGAGACCGGGACAGGGGATGAGCAGTTCTTC; cdr3_aa: CSARETGTGDEQFF
clone_size: few; v_call: TRBV28; d_call: -; j_call: TRBJ1-2; cdr3_length: 12; cdr3_nt: TGTGCCAGCAGTTTGCAGACTGGAGGCTACACCTTC; cdr3_aa: CASSLQTGGYTF
clone_size: -; v_call: TRBV7-9; d_call: -; j_call: TRBJ1-6; cdr3_length: 15; cdr3_nt: TGTGCCAGCAGGCGGGACCTACAAGGAAGTTCACCCCTCCACTTT; cdr3_aa: CASRRDLQGSSPLHF
clone_size: many; v_call: TRBV7-9; d_call: -; j_call: TRBJ1-5; cdr3_length: 18; cdr3_nt: TGTGCCAGCAGCCCGCCTCGGGGCCAAGAAAATAGCAATCAGCCCCAGCATTTT; cdr3_aa: CASSPPRGQENSNQPQHF
clone_size: -; v_call: TRBV19; d_call: TRBD1; j_call: TRBJ2-6; cdr3_length: 16; cdr3_nt: TGTGCCAGTACGGACAGGCCAAAGGCTGGGGCCAACGTCCTGACTTTC; cdr3_aa: CASTDRPKAGANVLTF
clone_size: few; v_call: TRBV19; d_call: -; j_call: TRBJ1-1; cdr3_length: 16; cdr3_nt: TGTGCCAGTAGTTTCCGACAGGAGGCTCGGAACACTGAAGCTTTCTTT; cdr3_aa: CASSFRQEARNTEAFF
clone_size: few; v_call: TRBV5-6; d_call: -; j_call: TRBJ2-7; cdr3_length: 15; cdr3_nt: TGTGCCAGCAGCTTGGGAGGGGTTAACTCCTACGAGCAGTACTTC; cdr3_aa: CASSLGGVNSYEQYF
clone_size: many; v_call: TRBV20-1; d_call: -; j_call: TRBJ2-1; cdr3_length: 15; cdr3_nt: TGCAGTGCTAGAGATCTGAGAACTAGTGGGAGAGAGCAGTTCTTC; cdr3_aa: CSARDLRTSGREQFF
clone_size: many; v_call: TRBV7-9; d_call: -; j_call: TRBJ2-7; cdr3_length: 12; cdr3_nt: TGTGCCAGCAGCTTTACAGGAGGCGAGCAGTACTTC; cdr3_aa: CASSFTGGEQYF
clone_size: -; v_call: TRBV19; d_call: -; j_call: TRBJ2-7; cdr3_length: 13; cdr3_nt: TGTGCCAGTAGTATCTCCGGGCCCTACGAGCAGTACTTC; cdr3_aa: CASSISGPYEQYF
clone_size: many; v_call: TRBV12-3/TRBV12-4; d_call: TRBD1; j_call: TRBJ1-5; cdr3_length: 14; cdr3_nt: TGTGCCAGCACTCCGGACAGGTTGAATCAGCCCCAGCATTTT; cdr3_aa: CASTPDRLNQPQHF
clone_size: few; v_call: TRBV20-1; d_call: TRBD1; j_call: TRBJ2-7; cdr3_length: 14; cdr3_nt: TGCAGTGCTAGAGCGACAGGGGGCGCCGACGAGCAGTACTTC; cdr3_aa: CSARATGGADEQYF
clone_size: many; v_call: TRBV11-2; d_call: -; j_call: TRBJ2-7; cdr3_length: 15; cdr3_nt: TGTGCCAGCAGCTCGACTTACGGGAAATACTACGAGCAGTACTTC; cdr3_aa: CASSSTYGKYYEQYF
clone_size: many; v_call: TRBV9; d_call: TRBD1; j_call: TRBJ2-3; cdr3_length: 17; cdr3_nt: TGTGCCAGCAGCGCACACATCGGGACAGGCCACACAGATACGCAGTATTTT; cdr3_aa: CASSAHIGTGHTDTQYF
clone_size: many; v_call: TRBV20-1; d_call: -; j_call: TRBJ2-2; cdr3_length: 16; cdr3_nt: TGCAGTGCTTCCCTCGGTCGGCGGGCAGACACCGGGGAGCTGTTTTTT; cdr3_aa: CSASLGRRADTGELFF
clone_size: -; v_call: TRBV7-2; d_call: -; j_call: TRBJ2-7; cdr3_length: 13; cdr3_nt: TGTGCCGGCAGTTTTGGCCAAGGCGGCGAGCAGTACTTC; cdr3_aa: CAGSFGQGGEQYF
clone_size: many; v_call: TRBV11-3; d_call: -; j_call: TRBJ2-1; cdr3_length: 14; cdr3_nt: TGTGCCAGCAGCTTAGATGGCCCGCTCAATGAGCAGTTCTTC; cdr3_aa: CASSLDGPLNEQFF
clone_size: many; v_call: TRBV6-1; d_call: TRBD1; j_call: TRBJ2-5; cdr3_length: 14; cdr3_nt: TGTGCCAGCAGGCGGGACAGGGTCCAAGAGACCCAGTACTTC; cdr3_aa: CASRRDRVQETQYF
clone_size: few; v_call: TRBV15; d_call: -; j_call: TRBJ1-2; cdr3_length: 13; cdr3_nt: TGTGCCACCAGCAGAGATTCTAACTATGGCTACACCTTC; cdr3_aa: CATSRDSNYGYTF
clone_size: -; v_call: TRBV20-1; d_call: TRBD1; j_call: TRBJ1-3; cdr3_length: 17; cdr3_nt: TGCAGTGCTAGAGGACTAGGACAGGGGGCGCCTGGAAACACCATATATTTT; cdr3_aa: CSARGLGQGAPGNTIYF
clone_size: many; v_call: TRBV27; d_call: TRBD1; j_call: TRBJ1-1; cdr3_length: 13; cdr3_nt: TGTGCCAGCAGTCTGCGACAGGGGGCTGAAGCTTTCTTT; cdr3_aa: CASSLRQGAEAFF
clone_size: many; v_call: TRBV6-1; d_call: -; j_call: TRBJ2-3; cdr3_length: 17; cdr3_nt: TGTGCCACCGCGAGAGGCTATCAGGCGATTGGCACAGATACGCAGTATTTT; cdr3_aa: CATARGYQAIGTDTQYF
clone_size: many; v_call: TRBV20-1; d_call: TRBD1; j_call: TRBJ1-1; cdr3_length: 12; cdr3_nt: TGCAGTGCTAGCGGCCGGGACAGTAAAGCTTTCTTT; cdr3_aa: CSASGRDSKAFF
clone_size: -; v_call: TRBV28; d_call: -; j_call: TRBJ2-2; cdr3_length: 16; cdr3_nt: TGTGCCAGCAGTTTACTACAGTTAGGGGACACCGGGGAGCTGTTTTTT; cdr3_aa: CASSLLQLGDTGELFF
clone_size: many; v_call: TRBV27; d_call: TRBD1; j_call: TRBJ1-5; cdr3_length: 15; cdr3_nt: TGTGCCAGCAGTTCGGGGGGACAGACCTATCAGCCCCAGCATTTT; cdr3_aa: CASSSGGQTYQPQHF
clone_size: many; v_call: TRBV7-2; d_call: -; j_call: TRBJ2-5; cdr3_length: 15; cdr3_nt: TGTGCCAGCAGCTTAGCGGCCAGGAGACAAGAGACCCAGTACTTC; cdr3_aa: CASSLAARRQETQYF
clone_size: few; v_call: TRBV19; d_call: -; j_call: TRBJ1-5; cdr3_length: 15; cdr3_nt: TGTGCCAGTAGTATCCCGGGACATATACCTCAGCCCCAGCATTTT; cdr3_aa: CASSIPGHIPQPQHF
clone_size: -; v_call: TRBV9; d_call: TRBD1; j_call: TRBJ2-2; cdr3_length: 14; cdr3_nt: TGTGCCAGCAGCGTGTCCGGGACAGGGTATGGGCTGTTTTTT; cdr3_aa: CASSVSGTGYGLFF
clone_size: many; v_call: TRBV20-1; d_call: -; j_call: TRBJ2-2; cdr3_length: 15; cdr3_nt: TGCAGTGCTAGACCGTCCAGGGGCCGGACCGGGGAGCTGTTTTTT; cdr3_aa: CSARPSRGRTGELFF
clone_size: -; v_call: TRBV5-5; d_call: TRBD2; j_call: TRBJ2-1; cdr3_length: 15; cdr3_nt: TGTGCCAGCAGCTCCGGGACTAGCGGCGACAATGAGCAGTTCTTC; cdr3_aa: CASSSGTSGDNEQFF
clone_size: few; v_call: TRBV4-2; d_call: TRBD2; j_call: TRBJ2-1; cdr3_length: 19; cdr3_nt: TGTGCCAGCAGCCAAGATTGGATTGCCGGGACTAGCGGGAACAATGAGCAGTTCTTC; cdr3_aa: CASSQDWIAGTSGNNEQFF
clone_size: few; v_call: TRBV4-2; d_call: TRBD2; j_call: TRBJ2-7; cdr3_length: 15; cdr3_nt: TGTGCCAGCAGCCAAGTGCGGGAGCGCGTCTACGAGCAGTACTTC; cdr3_aa: CASSQVRERVYEQYF
clone_size: many; v_call: TRBV4-2; d_call: -; j_call: TRBJ2-3; cdr3_length: 15; cdr3_nt: TGTGCCAGCAGCCAACAACAGGGGGAGGGAGATACGCAGTATTTT; cdr3_aa: CASSQQQGEGDTQYF
clone_size: many; v_call: TRBV19; d_call: TRBD1; j_call: TRBJ1-1; cdr3_length: 15; cdr3_nt: TGTGCCAGTAGTGACCCACAGGGGGTTGGGGCTGAAGCTTTCTTT; cdr3_aa: CASSDPQGVGAEAFF
clone_size: many; v_call: TRBV14; d_call: -; j_call: TRBJ1-1; cdr3_length: 14; cdr3_nt: TGTGCCAGCAGACACCGGGCAGGGAACACTGAAGCTTTCTTT; cdr3_aa: CASRHRAGNTEAFF
clone_size: many; v_call: TRBV7-7; d_call: -; j_call: TRBJ1-3; cdr3_length: 14; cdr3_nt: TGTGCCAGCAGCGCGACAGTTGGGGGAAACACCATATATTTT; cdr3_aa: CASSATVGGNTIYF
clone_size: many; v_call: TRBV14; d_call: TRBD2; j_call: TRBJ2-7; cdr3_length: 17; cdr3_nt: TGTGCCAGCAGTACCTCCCTCCGGGCTAGCGGGAGCTACGAGCAGTACTTC; cdr3_aa: CASSTSLRASGSYEQYF
clone_size: many; v_call: TRBV6-1; d_call: -; j_call: TRBJ1-4; cdr3_length: 14; cdr3_nt: TGTGCCAGCAGTGAATCTCAGGGAAATGAAAAACTGTTTTTT; cdr3_aa: CASSESQGNEKLFF
clone_size: -; v_call: TRBV7-9; d_call: -; j_call: TRBJ2-7; cdr3_length: 13; cdr3_nt: TGTGCCAGCAGAGTCGCGAGCTCCTACGAGCAGTACTTC; cdr3_aa: CASRVASSYEQYF
clone_size: many; v_call: TRBV15; d_call: TRBD1; j_call: TRBJ2-6; cdr3_length: 16; cdr3_nt: TGTGCCACCAGCCGGGACAGACGCTCTGGGGCCAACGTCCTGACTTTC; cdr3_aa: CATSRDRRSGANVLTF
clone_size: few; v_call: TRBV27; d_call: -; j_call: TRBJ2-1; cdr3_length: 16; cdr3_nt: TGTGCCAGCAGTTTAGGAAGTGGGGGAGGTTGGCATGAGCAGTTCTTC; cdr3_aa: CASSLGSGGGWHEQFF
clone_size: many; v_call: TRBV15; d_call: -; j_call: TRBJ2-3; cdr3_length: 12; cdr3_nt: TGTGCCACCAGTTACCTAGGAGATACGCAGTATTTT; cdr3_aa: CATSYLGDTQYF
clone_size: once; v_call: TRBV4-3; d_call: TRBD2; j_call: TRBJ2-3; cdr3_length: 16; cdr3_nt: TGCGCCAGCAGCCGAGCCGGAAGCGGGGGCACAGATACGCAGTATTTT; cdr3_aa: CASSRAGSGGTDTQYF
clone_size: -; v_call: TRBV5-1; d_call: -; j_call: TRBJ1-1; cdr3_length: 16; cdr3_nt: TGTGCCAGCAGAAACGCACACGACAGACAGAACACTGAAGCTTTCTTT; cdr3_aa: CASRNAHDRQNTEAFF
clone_size: many; v_call: TRBV20-1; d_call: -; j_call: TRBJ2-7; cdr3_length: 14; cdr3_nt: TGCAGTGCTAGGGGGCCTGGCTGGTCCGACGAGCAGTACTTC; cdr3_aa: CSARGPGWSDEQYF
clone_size: many; v_call: TRBV29-1; d_call: -; j_call: TRBJ2-5; cdr3_length: 11; cdr3_nt: TGCAGCGTTTGGGTTCGAGAGACCCAGTACTTC; cdr3_aa: CSVWVRETQYF
clone_size: many; v_call: TRBV12-3/TRBV12-4; d_call: TRBD1; j_call: TRBJ2-7; cdr3_length: 15; cdr3_nt: TGTGCCAGCAGTTTAGCTGGGGGACAGGGGCAAGAGCAGTACTTC; cdr3_aa: CASSLAGGQGQEQYF
clone_size: many; v_call: TRBV2; d_call: TRBD1; j_call: TRBJ2-1; cdr3_length: 15; cdr3_nt: TGTGCCAGCATGCTAACAGGGGGCTCTTTCAATGAGCAGTTCTTC; cdr3_aa: CASMLTGGSFNEQFF
clone_size: many; v_call: TRBV20-1; d_call: TRBD1; j_call: TRBJ1-2; cdr3_length: 15; cdr3_nt: TGCAGTGCTAGAGTCGCAGGGGGCGGGATCTATGGCTACACCTTC; cdr3_aa: CSARVAGGGIYGYTF